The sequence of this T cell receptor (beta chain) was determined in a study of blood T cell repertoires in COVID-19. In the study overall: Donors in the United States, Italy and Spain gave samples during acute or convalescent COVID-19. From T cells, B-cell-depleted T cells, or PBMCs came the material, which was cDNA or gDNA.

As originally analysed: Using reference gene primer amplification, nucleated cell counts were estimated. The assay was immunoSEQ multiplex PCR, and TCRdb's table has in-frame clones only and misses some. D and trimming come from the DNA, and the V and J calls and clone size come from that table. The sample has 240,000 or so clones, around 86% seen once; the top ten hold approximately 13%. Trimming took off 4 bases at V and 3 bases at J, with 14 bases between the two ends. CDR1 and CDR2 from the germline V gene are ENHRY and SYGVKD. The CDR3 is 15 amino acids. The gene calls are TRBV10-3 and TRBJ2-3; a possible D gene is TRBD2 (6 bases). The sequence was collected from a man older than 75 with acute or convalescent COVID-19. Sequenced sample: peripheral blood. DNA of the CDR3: TGTGCCATCAGTGTAGGGGTCGGAGGGACAGATACGCAGTATTTT. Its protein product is CAISVGVGGTDTQYF.